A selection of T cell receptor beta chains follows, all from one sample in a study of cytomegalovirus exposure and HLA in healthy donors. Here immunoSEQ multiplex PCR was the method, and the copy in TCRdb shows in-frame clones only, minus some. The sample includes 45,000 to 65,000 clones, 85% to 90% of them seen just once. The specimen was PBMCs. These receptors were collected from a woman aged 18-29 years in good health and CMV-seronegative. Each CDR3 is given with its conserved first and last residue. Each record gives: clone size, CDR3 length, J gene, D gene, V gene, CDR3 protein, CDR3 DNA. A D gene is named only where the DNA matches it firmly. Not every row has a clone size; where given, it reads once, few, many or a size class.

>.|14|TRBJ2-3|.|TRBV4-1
CASRMAVLTDTQYF
TGCGCCAGCAGGATGGCAGTCCTCACAGATACGCAGTATTTT
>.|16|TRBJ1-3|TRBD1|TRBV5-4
CASSLRTGSSGNTIYF
TGTGCCAGCAGCTTGAGGACAGGTTCCTCTGGAAACACCATATATTTT
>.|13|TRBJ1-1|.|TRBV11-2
CASSLKRNTEAFF
TGTGCCAGCAGCTTGAAGAGGAACACTGAAGCTTTCTTT
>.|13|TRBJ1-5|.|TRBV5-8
CASSSGSNQPQHF
TGTGCCAGCAGCTCAGGCAGCAATCAGCCCCAGCATTTT
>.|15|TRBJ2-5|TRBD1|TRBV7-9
CASSTQDRGPETQYF
TGTGCCAGCAGCACCCAGGACAGGGGGCCGGAGACCCAGTACTTC
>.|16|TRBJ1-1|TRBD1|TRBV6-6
CASLLRQGAWDTEAFF
TGTGCCAGCCTCCTGAGGCAGGGGGCGTGGGACACTGAAGCTTTCTTT
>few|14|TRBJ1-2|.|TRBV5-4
CASSPLGASYGYTF
TGTGCCAGCAGCCCTTTGGGGGCAAGCTATGGCTACACCTTC
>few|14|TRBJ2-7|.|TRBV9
CASSVGVGPGEQYF
TGTGCCAGCAGCGTAGGAGTGGGGCCGGGCGAGCAGTACTTC
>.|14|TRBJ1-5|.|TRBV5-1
CASSLEPGSQPQHF
TGCGCCAGCAGCTTGGAGCCGGGTAGTCAGCCCCAGCATTTT
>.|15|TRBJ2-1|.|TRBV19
CASNPGRSSYNEQFF
TGTGCCAGTAACCCAGGGCGGAGCTCCTACAATGAGCAGTTCTTC
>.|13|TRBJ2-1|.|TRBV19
CASSINGGNEQFF
TGTGCCAGTAGTATAAATGGAGGCAATGAGCAGTTCTTC
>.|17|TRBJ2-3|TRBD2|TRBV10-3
CAISESVTSGSTDTQYF
TGTGCCATCAGTGAGTCTGTGACTAGCGGTAGCACAGATACGCAGTATTTT
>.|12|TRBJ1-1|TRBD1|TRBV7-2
CASSFRTGRAFF
TGTGCCAGCAGCTTTCGGACAGGGCGAGCTTTCTTT
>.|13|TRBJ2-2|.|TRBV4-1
CASSQDFTGELFF
TGCGCCAGCAGCCAAGACTTCACCGGGGAGCTGTTTTTT
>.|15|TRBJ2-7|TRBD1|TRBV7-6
CASSLGGTGTYEQYF
TGTGCCAGCAGCTTAGGTGGGACAGGGACCTACGAGCAGTACTTC
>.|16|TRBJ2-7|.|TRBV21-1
CASSKVATEFHYEQYF
TGTGCCAGCAGCAAAGTGGCGACAGAGTTCCACTACGAGCAGTACTTC
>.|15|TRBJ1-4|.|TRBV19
CASSTPGIPNEKLFF
TGTGCCAGTAGTACCCCGGGAATCCCTAATGAAAAACTGTTTTTT
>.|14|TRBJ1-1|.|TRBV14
CASSQEAGNTEAFF
TGTGCCAGCAGCCAAGAGGCAGGGAACACTGAAGCTTTCTTT
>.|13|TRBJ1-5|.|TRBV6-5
CASSYDRDQPQHF
TGTGCCAGCAGTTACGATCGGGATCAGCCCCAGCATTTT
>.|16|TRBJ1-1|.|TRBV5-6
CASSLDFRDMNTEAFF
TGTGCCAGCAGCTTGGATTTCAGAGACATGAACACTGAAGCTTTCTTT
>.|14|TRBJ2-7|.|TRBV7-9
CASSLGTEMYEQYF
TGTGCCAGCAGCTTAGGGACAGAGATGTACGAGCAGTACTTC
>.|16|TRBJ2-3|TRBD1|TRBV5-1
CASSLGQGATTDTQYF
TGCGCCAGCAGCTTAGGTCAGGGGGCGACTACAGATACGCAGTATTTT
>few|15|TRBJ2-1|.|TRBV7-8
CASSLAWGAYNEQFF
TGTGCCAGCAGCTTAGCCTGGGGGGCCTACAATGAGCAGTTCTTC
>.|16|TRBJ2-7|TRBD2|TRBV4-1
CASSHRPRRGGYEQYF
TGCGCCAGCAGCCATCGTCCCCGACGCGGGGGCTACGAGCAGTACTTC
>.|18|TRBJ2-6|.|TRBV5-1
CASSLRGDSSSGANVLTF
TGCGCCAGCAGCTTGCGCGGGGACAGTAGCTCTGGGGCCAACGTCCTGACTTTC
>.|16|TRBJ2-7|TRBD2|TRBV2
CASSEKLLAGTYEQYF
TGTGCCAGCAGTGAAAAATTGCTAGCGGGGACCTACGAGCAGTACTTC
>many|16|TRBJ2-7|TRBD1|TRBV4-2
CASSAGTGTGSYEQYF
TGTGCCAGCAGCGCGGGGACCGGGACAGGTTCCTACGAGCAGTACTTC
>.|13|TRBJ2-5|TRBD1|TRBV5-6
CASRSGQQETQYF
TGTGCCAGCAGATCGGGACAGCAAGAGACCCAGTACTTC
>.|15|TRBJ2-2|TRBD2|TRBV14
CASSRLAGGPGELFF
TGTGCCAGCAGCCGCCTAGCGGGGGGGCCCGGGGAGCTGTTTTTT
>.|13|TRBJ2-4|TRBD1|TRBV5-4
CASSPGQAHIQYF
TGTGCCAGCAGCCCTGGACAGGCCCACATTCAGTACTTC
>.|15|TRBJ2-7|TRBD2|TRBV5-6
CASSEGTREYREQYF
TGTGCCAGCAGCGAAGGGACTAGAGAGTATCGCGAGCAGTACTTC
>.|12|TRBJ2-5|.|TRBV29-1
CSVGTSGETQYF
TGCAGCGTTGGGACGTCGGGGGAGACCCAGTACTTC
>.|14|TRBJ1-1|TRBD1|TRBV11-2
CASSADRVGTEAFF
TGTGCCAGCAGCGCCGACAGGGTAGGCACTGAAGCTTTCTTT
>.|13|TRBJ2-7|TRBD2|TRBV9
CASSGRHSYEQYF
TGTGCCAGTAGCGGGAGGCACTCCTACGAGCAGTACTTC
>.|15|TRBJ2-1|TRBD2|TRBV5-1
CASSLLERGVNEQFF
TGCGCCAGCAGTCTGCTGGAGCGGGGCGTGAATGAGCAGTTCTTC
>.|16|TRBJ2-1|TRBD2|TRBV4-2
CASGVQVSGRRNEQFF
TGTGCCAGCGGAGTACAGGTTAGCGGGAGGCGTAATGAGCAGTTCTTC
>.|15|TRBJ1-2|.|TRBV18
CASSPSTTISYGYTF
TGTGCCAGCTCACCGTCGACGACTATCTCCTATGGCTACACCTTC
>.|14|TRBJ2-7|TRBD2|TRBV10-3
CAISGTSGRSEQYF
TGTGCCATCAGTGGGACTAGCGGGAGAAGCGAGCAGTACTTC
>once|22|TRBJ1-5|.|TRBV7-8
CASSLRAVGGGRARLSNQPQHF
TGTGCCAGCAGCTTAAGGGCAGTTGGTGGAGGTCGTGCCAGACTTAGCAATCAGCCCCAGCATTTT
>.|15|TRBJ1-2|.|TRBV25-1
CASSEGATGTYGYTF
TGTGCCAGCAGTGAAGGGGCTACAGGTACCTATGGCTACACCTTC
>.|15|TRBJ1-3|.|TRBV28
CASSTRQSSGNTIYF
TGTGCCAGCAGTACACGACAGAGCTCTGGAAACACCATATATTTT
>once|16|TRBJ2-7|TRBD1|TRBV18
CASSPLQGSSSYEQYF
TGTGCCAGCTCACCCCTACAGGGGTCTAGCTCCTACGAGCAGTACTTC
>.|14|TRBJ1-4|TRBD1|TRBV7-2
CASSLGQGAEKLFF
TGTGCCAGCAGCTTAGGGCAGGGGGCCGAAAAACTGTTTTTT
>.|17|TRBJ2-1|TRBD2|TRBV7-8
CASSLGTSGPSYNEQFF
TGTGCCAGCAGCTTGGGGACTAGCGGTCCTTCCTACAATGAGCAGTTCTTC
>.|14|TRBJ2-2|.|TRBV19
CASSIDQVTGELFF
TGTGCCAGTAGTATAGATCAGGTGACCGGGGAGCTGTTTTTT
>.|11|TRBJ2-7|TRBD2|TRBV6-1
CASGGGYEQYF
TGTGCCAGTGGGGGGGGCTACGAGCAGTACTTC
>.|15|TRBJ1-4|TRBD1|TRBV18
CASSPGTVLNEKLFF
TGTGCCAGCTCACCAGGGACAGTACTTAATGAAAAACTGTTTTTT
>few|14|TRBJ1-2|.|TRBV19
CASSIQTGNYGYTF
TGTGCCAGTAGTATTCAGACAGGCAACTATGGCTACACCTTC
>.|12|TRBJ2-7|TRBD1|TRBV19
CASGQGASEQYF
TGTGCCAGTGGACAGGGCGCCTCCGAGCAGTACTTC
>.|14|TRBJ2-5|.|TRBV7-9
CASSLRTAQETQYF
TGTGCCAGCAGCCTGCGGACAGCCCAAGAGACCCAGTACTTC
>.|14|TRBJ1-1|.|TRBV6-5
CASSYEGGYTEAFF
TGTGCCAGCAGTTATGAGGGTGGGTACACTGAAGCTTTCTTT
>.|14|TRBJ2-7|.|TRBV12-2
CASRLAREAYEQYF
TGTGCAAGTCGCTTAGCAAGAGAAGCCTACGAGCAGTACTTC
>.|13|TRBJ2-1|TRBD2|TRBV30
CAWIGTSGSGEFF
TGTGCCTGGATCGGGACTAGCGGGAGTGGGGAGTTCTTC
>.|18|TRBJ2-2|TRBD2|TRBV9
CASSLGLAGAINTGELFF
TGTGCCAGCAGCCTGGGACTAGCGGGGGCCATTAACACCGGGGAGCTGTTTTTT
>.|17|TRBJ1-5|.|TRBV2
CASSESFVQYSNQPQHF
TGTGCCAGCAGTGAATCCTTTGTGCAGTATAGCAATCAGCCCCAGCATTTT
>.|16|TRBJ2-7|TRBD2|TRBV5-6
CASSLELRGGSYEQYF
TGTGCCAGCAGCTTGGAGTTGCGGGGGGGCTCCTACGAGCAGTACTTC